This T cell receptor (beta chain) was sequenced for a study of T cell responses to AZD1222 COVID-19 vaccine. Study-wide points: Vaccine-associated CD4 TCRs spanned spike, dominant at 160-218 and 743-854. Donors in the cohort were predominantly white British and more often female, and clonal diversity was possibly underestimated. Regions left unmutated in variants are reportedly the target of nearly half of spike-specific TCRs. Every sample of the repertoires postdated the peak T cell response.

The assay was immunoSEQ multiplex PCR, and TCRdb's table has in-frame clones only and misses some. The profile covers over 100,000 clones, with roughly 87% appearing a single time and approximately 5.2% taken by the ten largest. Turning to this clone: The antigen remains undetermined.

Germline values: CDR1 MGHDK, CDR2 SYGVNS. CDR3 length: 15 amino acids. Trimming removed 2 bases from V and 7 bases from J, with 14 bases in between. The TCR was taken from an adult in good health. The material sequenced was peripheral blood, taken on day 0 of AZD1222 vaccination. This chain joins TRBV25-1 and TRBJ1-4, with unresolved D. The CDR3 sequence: CASSEGSGIGEKLFF. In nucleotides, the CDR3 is TGTGCCAGCAGTGAAGGCTCTGGGATCGGTGAAAAACTGTTTTTT.